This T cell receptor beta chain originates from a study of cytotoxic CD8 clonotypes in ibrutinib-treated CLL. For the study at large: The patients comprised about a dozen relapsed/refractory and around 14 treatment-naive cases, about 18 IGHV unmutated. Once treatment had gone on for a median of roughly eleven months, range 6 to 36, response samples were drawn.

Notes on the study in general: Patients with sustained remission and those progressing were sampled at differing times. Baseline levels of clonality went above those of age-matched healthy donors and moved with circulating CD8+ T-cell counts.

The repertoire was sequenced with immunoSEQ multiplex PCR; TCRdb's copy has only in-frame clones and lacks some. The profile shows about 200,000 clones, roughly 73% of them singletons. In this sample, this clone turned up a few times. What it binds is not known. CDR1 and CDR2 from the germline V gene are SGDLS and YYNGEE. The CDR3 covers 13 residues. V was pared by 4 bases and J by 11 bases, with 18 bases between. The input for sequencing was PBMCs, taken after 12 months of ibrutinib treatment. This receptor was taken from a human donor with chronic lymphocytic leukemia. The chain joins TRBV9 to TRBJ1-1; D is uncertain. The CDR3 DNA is TGTGCCAGCAGCTCCCGGTCAGAAGGGTTGGCTTTCTTT. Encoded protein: CASSSRSEGLAFF.